The 10 T cell receptor beta chains presented below share a single source sample, sequenced in a study of OX40 agonist ivuxolimab in advanced cancers. Produced via immunoSEQ multiplex PCR; TCRdb's table is partial and in-frame only. The table records 84,000 or so clones, about 89% of them present only once. The sequences come from CD4+ or CD8+ T cells sorted from blood, collected in a trial of the OX40 agonist ivuxolimab. These receptors were taken from an adult with an advanced solid tumor such as melanoma, head and neck, liver or kidney cancer.

The chain links TRBV5-1 to TRBJ2-2; 7 positions agree with TRBD2. Germline CDR1 and CDR2: SGHRS and YFSETQ. This CDR3 spans 15 amino acids. The junction had 4 bases not matched to a gene; V was cut back by 0 bases and J by 5 bases. The CDR3 DNA follows: TGCGCCAGCAGCTTGGGCGTTAGCGGGACCGGGGAGCTGTTTTTT. Translated, it gives CASSLGVSGTGELFF.

V is TRBV19 and J is TRBJ2-1; 8 nucleotides line up with TRBD1. Trimming removed 1 base from V and 6 bases from J; junction bases left unmatched: 8. CDR1 is LNHDA and CDR2 is SQIVND in the germline V gene (reference sequence). This CDR3 contains 16 residues. CDR3 residues: CASSIGGHRGSNEQFF. In DNA form, the CDR3 reads TGTGCCAGTAGTATAGGTGGGCACAGGGGGTCCAATGAGCAGTTCTTC.

The rearrangement uses TRBV11-2 and TRBJ2-2; 8 bases map to TRBD2. The V gene end was trimmed by 2 bases and the J gene end by 4 bases; junction bases not matched to a gene: 9. In germline, CDR1 is SGHAT, CDR2 FQNNGV. CDR3 size: 17 residues. This CDR3 is CASSLPQRELRTGELFF. For the CDR3, the DNA is TGTGCCAGCAGCTTACCCCAGCGGGAGCTCCGCACCGGGGAGCTGTTTTTT.

This sequence joins TRBV28 and TRBJ1-2; D call uncertain. CDR3 length: 14 amino acids. The germline V gene has CDR1 MDHEN and CDR2 SYDVKM. V lost 3 bases to trimming and J lost 3 bases, with 11 bases between them. CDR3 DNA: TGTGCCAGCAGTTTGTTTTACGGCTACTATGGCTACACCTTC. It encodes CASSLFYGYYGYTF.

The chain is built from TRBV28 and TRBJ1-2; D gene unclear. The V and J ends lost 2 bases and 7 bases respectively, with 14 bases between them. Per the germline V gene, CDR1 is MDHEN and CDR2 is SYDVKM. CDR3 length: 14 residues. CDR3 DNA sequence: TGTGCCAGCAGTTTAGAGGGAGAACCTTTTGGCTACACCTTC. Translated: CASSLEGEPFGYTF.

The chain links TRBV28 to TRBJ2-7, with D tentatively TRBD1 (5 bases). Germline values: CDR1 MDHEN, CDR2 SYDVKM. The CDR3 loop spans 15 amino acids. Trimming took off 3 bases at V and 1 base at J, with 13 bases between the two ends. The CDR3 protein is CASSFQGTKSYEQYF. CDR3 DNA sequence: TGTGCCAGCAGTTTCCAGGGTACGAAATCCTACGAGCAGTACTTC.

The chain has TRBV7-2 and TRBJ1-2; no firm D call. Deletions cut 1 base from V and 3 bases from J, with 6 bases between. Per the germline V gene, CDR1 is SGHTA and CDR2 is FQGNSA. This CDR3 is 13 amino acids long. The CDR3 protein is CASSLDSYYGYTF. The CDR3 bases are TGTGCCAGCAGCTTAGACAGCTACTATGGCTACACCTTC.

J is TRBJ2-2 and V is TRBV19, with D perhaps TRBD2 (5 bases). CDR1 is LNHDA, CDR2 SQIVND, per germline (reference sequence). The CDR3 totals 16 residues. V was pared by 5 bases and J by 3 bases, with 16 bases between. This CDR3 is CASSPRVGADTGELFF. The CDR3 DNA reads as TGTGCCAGTAGTCCCCGGGTGGGAGCGGACACCGGGGAGCTGTTTTTT. Looking up the rest from reference TRBV19 and TRBJ2-2 gives the full variable domain: DGGITQSPKYLFRKEGQNVTLSCEQNLNHDAMYWYRQDPGQGLRLIYYSQIVNDFQKGDIAEGYSVSREKKESFPLTVTSAQKNPTAFYLCASSPRVGADTGELFFGEGSRLTVL.

The chain joins TRBV27 to TRBJ2-2; D assignment may be TRBD1 or TRBD2 (5 bases each). The V end was cut by 8 bases, the J end by 5 bases, with 18 bases between. The length of the CDR3 is 15 residues. The germline CDR1 and CDR2 sequences are MNHEY and SMNVEV (reference sequence). CDR3 in amino acids: CASSTEGLWTGELFF. The CDR3 coding sequence is TGTGCCAGCTCCACAGAGGGGCTTTGGACCGGGGAGCTGTTTTTT.

The genes are TRBV19 and TRBJ1-2; 8 bases map to TRBD1. Germline CDR1 LNHDA, CDR2 SQIVND (reference sequence). The CDR3 totals 13 residues. V gave up 7 bases and J gave up 3 bases; unmatched junction bases: 4. Here the CDR3 reads CASTQQGDYGYTF. The CDR3 nucleotides are TGTGCCAGTACCCAACAGGGGGACTATGGCTACACCTTC.